A single sample is the source of the 15 T cell receptor beta chains below, sequenced in a study of CD8+CD57+ T cells in acquired aplastic anemia. Genomic DNA, serving as template, underwent TCR beta VDJ and CDR3 profiling. TCRdb processed the reads anew with MiXCR; each CDR3 protein has one entry. The repertoire has fewer than 300,000 distinct CDR3 sequences, roughly 80% of them found once; the top ten carry about 41%. Patients selected for sequencing had displayed CD8+CD57+ cell expansion by flow cytometry. The sequenced sample consisted of sorted CD4+, CD8+, or CD8+CD57+ T cells (not recorded which) from PBMCs. The receptors derive from a human donor with aplastic anemia.

The J gene is TRBJ2-7, the V gene TRBV7-9; 7 nucleotides align to TRBD1. The CDR3 is 14 amino acids. Germline assignment: CDR1 SEHNR and CDR2 FQNEAQ (reference sequence). The junction had 11 bases not matched to a gene; V was cut back by 3 bases and J by 9 bases. The CDR3 loop is CASSFMSKGGGQYV. CDR3 coding DNA: TGTGCCAGCAGCTTTATGAGTAAAGGGGGCGGGCAGTACGTC.

As regards this clonotype: Likely a read error: the CDR3 ends without its conserved phenylalanine or tryptophan. It is unclear where the CDR3 begins or ends on the DNA, so no DNA is shown, and the CDR3 is as TCRdb lists it. V usage is TRBV11-3 and J usage is TRBJ2-3; TRBD2, the table's D call, was not compared with the DNA. The germline CDR1 and CDR2 sequences are SGHNT and YENEEA. The CDR3 spans 13 residues, counting both ends. The CDR3 region is CASSRGPADAQTL.

In its sample, this clonotype was seen a few times. This chain links TRBV11-3 with TRBJ2-2; 10 bases are a match to TRBD1. The CDR3 contains 12 residues. Looked up from germline, CDR1 is SGHNT and CDR2 is YENEEA. Trimming cost V 3 bases and J 11 bases; bases outside gene matches: 0. CDR3 sequence (DNA): TGTGCCAGCAGCTTGACAGGGGGCGAGCTGTTTTTT. It yields the protein CASSLTGGELFF. Looking up the rest from reference TRBV11-3 and TRBJ2-2 gives the full variable domain: EAGVVQSPRYKIIEKKQPVAFWCNPISGHNTLYWYLQNLGQGPELLIRYENEEAVDDSQLPKDRFSAERLKGVDSTLKIQPAELGDSAVYLCASSLTGGELFFGEGSRLTVL.

For this clonotype: One end of the junction is discordant with germline, which a read error may explain. V usage is TRBV7-2 and J usage is TRBJ1-1; no clear D gene. Germline V gene sequence: CDR1 SGHTA, CDR2 FQGNSA. This CDR3 has 17 amino acids. CDR3 coding DNA: TGTGCCAGCAGCGAGGTAATTAGCGAGAGCGCGAACACCGAAGCTTTCTTT. Translation gives CASSEVISESANTEAFF.

On this clonotype: The limits of the CDR3 on the DNA are not certain, so only TCRdb's listed CDR3 is given. This chain connects TRBV7-9 to TRBJ1-1; the table's D call, TRBD1, has no DNA check behind it. Per the germline V gene, CDR1 is SEHNR and CDR2 is FQNEAQ (reference sequence). Including both end residues, the CDR3 is 15 amino acids long. This CDR3 is CASSLSGEAQYFGFF.

Notes on this clonotype: At one end the junction does not follow the germline gene, possibly because of a read error. This rearrangement joins TRBV15 to TRBJ1-6, with 7 nucleotides matching TRBD1. This CDR3 comprises 14 residues. Germline CDR1 and CDR2: LNHNV and YYDKDF (reference sequence). CDR3: CASSSNRGNSTHHF. The CDR3, as DNA: TGCGCCAGCAGCTCAAACAGGGGCAACTCGACCCACCACTTT.

The chain carries TRBV15 and TRBJ2-3; D is unresolved. CDR1 and CDR2 from the germline V gene are LNHNV and YYDKDF (reference sequence). The CDR3 consists of 14 residues. Between the trimmed V and J ends, which lost 1 base and 12 bases, there was a span of 17 bases. This chain's CDR3 is CATSRGGEPETQYF. DNA of the CDR3: TGTGCCACCAGCAGAGGCGGCGAGCCAGAGACCCAGTATTTT.

This clonotype was seen just once. The final CDR3 position lacks the conserved phenylalanine or tryptophan, pointing to a likely read error. Because the CDR3's place on the DNA is in doubt, the DNA is left out and the CDR3 is given as listed by TCRdb. The rearrangement links TRBV10-3 to TRBJ1-4; the table's D call of TRBD1 was not tested on the DNA. Per germline, CDR1 ENHRY and CDR2 SYGVKD. The CDR3 spans 17 residues, counting both ends. The CDR3 spells CAISEYQGEQIKAIWFC.

In the case of this clonotype: Germline is not matched at one junction end, which may reflect a read error. The chain is built from TRBV7-3 and TRBJ1-6, with D maybe TRBD1 (5 bases). The length of the CDR3 is 16 residues. CDR1 and CDR2 from the germline V gene are SGHTA and FQGTGA. The CDR3 DNA reads as TGTCCCAGCAGCTTGGGGGAGAGCGGCTATAATACACCCCTCCACTTT. This codes for CPSSLGESGYNTPLHF. The variable domain in full, completed from reference TRBV7-3 and TRBJ1-6, reads GAGVSQTPSNKVTEKGKYVELRCDPISGHTALYWYRQSLGQGPEFLIYFQGTGAADDSGLPNDRFFAVRPEGSVSTLKIQRTERGDSAVYLCPSSLGESGYNTPLHFGNGTRLTVT.

The sample holds a few counts of this clonotype. The chain couples TRBV7-3 to TRBJ2-1; 9 positions match TRBD2. The CDR3 is 14 residues long. V lost 5 bases and J lost 8; bases outside the gene matches: 7. The germline V gene encodes CDR1 SGHTA and CDR2 FQGTGA. DNA of the CDR3: TGTGCCAGCAGCCTGAGCGGGGGGAGCGATGAGCAGTTCTTC. Translating it yields CASSLSGGSDEQFF.

This chain links TRBV9 with TRBJ1-2; 7 positions agree with TRBD1. The CDR3 is 15 amino acids. Germline V CDR1 and CDR2: SGDLS, YYNGEE. V was clipped by 3 bases and J by 12 bases; unmatched bases: 17. The CDR3 DNA follows: TGTGCCAGCAGCGGGGGGGACCGACAGGGATGTAACAACACCTTC. Amino acids: CASSGGDRQGCNNTF. Complete variable domain (other parts from reference TRBV9 and TRBJ1-2): DSGVTQTPKHLITATGQRVTLRCSPRSGDLSVYWYQQSLDQGLQFLIQYYNGEERAKGNILERFSAQQFPDLHSELNLSSLELGDSALYFCASSGGDRQGCNNTFGSGTRLTVV.

Notes on this clonotype: The junction departs from germline at one end; a sequencing error may be responsible. The V gene is TRBV7-9, the J gene TRBJ2-3; 8 bases line up with TRBD2. The CDR3 spans 14 residues. Germline assignment: CDR1 SEHNR and CDR2 FQNEAQ (reference sequence). Here the CDR3 reads CAYEVAGCQETQYF. The CDR3 DNA sequence: TGTGCCTACGAGGTAGCGGGGTGCCAAGAGACGCAGTACTTT.

This clonotype was recorded many times. This likely comes from a read error, as the CDR3 has no conserved phenylalanine or tryptophan at its end. The limits of the CDR3 on the DNA are not certain, so only TCRdb's listed CDR3 is given. V gene TRBV2 combines with J gene TRBJ2-6; the table's D gene call, TRBD1, was not cross checked with the DNA. Germline CDR1 is SNHLY and CDR2 is FYNNEI. The CDR3 totals 16 residues, both ends included. The CDR3 loop is CASGDGGTDTQYFGPG.

A word on this clonotype: With a much larger clone just one base away, this may be a read error. Because the CDR3's place on the DNA is in doubt, the DNA is left out and the CDR3 is given as listed by TCRdb. The chain uses TRBV7-9 and TRBJ1-6; the table names TRBD1, a call not compared with the DNA. From germline, CDR1 is SEHNR and CDR2 FQNEAQ (reference sequence). Including both end residues, the CDR3 is 14 amino acids long. The CDR3 loop reads CASSFGSGAGEQYF.

This rearrangement joins TRBV13 to TRBJ2-1; a possible D gene is TRBD1 (5 bases). CDR1 is PRHDT and CDR2 is FYEKMQ in the germline V gene (reference sequence). The CDR3 is 16 residues long. Trimming stripped 1 base from V and 8 bases from J, with 18 bases between. CDR3 bases: TGTGCCAGCAGCTTAGTGGCCTGGGGCAAGAGCGATGAGCAGTTCTTC. Protein sequence: CASSLVAWGKSDEQFF.